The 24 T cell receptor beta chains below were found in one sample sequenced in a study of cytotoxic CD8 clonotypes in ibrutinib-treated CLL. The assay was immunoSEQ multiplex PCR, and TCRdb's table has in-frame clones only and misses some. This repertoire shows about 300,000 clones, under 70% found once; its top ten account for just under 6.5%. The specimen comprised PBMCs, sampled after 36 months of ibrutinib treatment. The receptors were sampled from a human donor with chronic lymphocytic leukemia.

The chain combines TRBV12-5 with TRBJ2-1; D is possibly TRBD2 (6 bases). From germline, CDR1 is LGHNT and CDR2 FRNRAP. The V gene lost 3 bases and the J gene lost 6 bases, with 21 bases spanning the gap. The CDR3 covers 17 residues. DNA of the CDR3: TGTGCTAGTGGTTTTAGGGGCGGGGCCGATTCCCCCAATGAGCAGTTCTTC. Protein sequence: CASGFRGGADSPNEQFF.

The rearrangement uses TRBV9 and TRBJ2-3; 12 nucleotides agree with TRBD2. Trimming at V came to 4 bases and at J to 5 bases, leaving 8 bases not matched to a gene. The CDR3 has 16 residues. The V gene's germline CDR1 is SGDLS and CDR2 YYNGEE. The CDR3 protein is CASSHLGLAGKDTQYF. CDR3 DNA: TGTGCCAGCAGCCATCTTGGACTAGCGGGAAAAGATACGCAGTATTTT.

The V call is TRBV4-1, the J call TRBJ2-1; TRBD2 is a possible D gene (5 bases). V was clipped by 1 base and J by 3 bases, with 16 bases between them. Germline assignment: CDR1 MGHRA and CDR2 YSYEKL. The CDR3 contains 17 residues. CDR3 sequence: CASSQARARPFYNEQFF. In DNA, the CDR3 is TGCGCCAGCAGCCAAGCGAGGGCAAGGCCGTTCTACAATGAGCAGTTCTTC.

The CDR3 DNA reads TGTGCCAGCAGTCCAGACAGGGGGAACACTGAAGCTTTCTTT. This gives the protein CASSPDRGNTEAFF. The chain has TRBV28 and TRBJ1-1; 8 nucleotides line up with TRBD1. Per the germline V gene, CDR1 is MDHEN and CDR2 is SYDVKM. J lost 1 base, V lost 5 bases, and 3 bases had no gene match. The CDR3 has 14 residues.

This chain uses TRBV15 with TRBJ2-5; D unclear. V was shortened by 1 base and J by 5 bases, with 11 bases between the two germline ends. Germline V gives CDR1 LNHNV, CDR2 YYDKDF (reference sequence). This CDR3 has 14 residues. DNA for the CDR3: TGTGCCACCAGCAGAGGGGCATACCCGGAGACCCAGTACTTC. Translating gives CATSRGAYPETQYF.

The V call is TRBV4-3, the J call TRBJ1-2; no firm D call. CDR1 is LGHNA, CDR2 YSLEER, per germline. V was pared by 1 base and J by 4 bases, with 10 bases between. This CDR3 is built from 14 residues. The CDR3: CASSQAPASYGYTF. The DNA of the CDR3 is TGCGCCAGCAGCCAAGCCCCGGCCTCCTATGGCTACACCTTC.

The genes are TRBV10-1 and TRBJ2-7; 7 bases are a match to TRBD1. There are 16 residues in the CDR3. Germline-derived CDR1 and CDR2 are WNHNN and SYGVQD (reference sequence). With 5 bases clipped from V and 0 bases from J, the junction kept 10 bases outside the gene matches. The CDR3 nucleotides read TGCGCCAGCAGTTCCTACCGGGACAGCCGCTCCTACGAGCAGTACTTC. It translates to CASSSYRDSRSYEQYF.

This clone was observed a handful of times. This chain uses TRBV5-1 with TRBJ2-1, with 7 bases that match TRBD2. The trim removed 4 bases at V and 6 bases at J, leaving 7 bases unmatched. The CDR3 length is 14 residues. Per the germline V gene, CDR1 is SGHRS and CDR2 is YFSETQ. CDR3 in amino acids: CASSIVGGSNEQFF. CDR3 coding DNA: TGCGCCAGCAGCATTGTCGGGGGGAGCAATGAGCAGTTCTTC.

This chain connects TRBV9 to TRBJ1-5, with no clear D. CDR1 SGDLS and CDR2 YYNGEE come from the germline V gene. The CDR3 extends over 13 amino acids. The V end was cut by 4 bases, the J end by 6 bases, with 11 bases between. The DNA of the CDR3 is TGTGCCAGCAGCTCCCGGGAGGGTCAGCCCCAGCATTTT. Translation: CASSSREGQPQHF.

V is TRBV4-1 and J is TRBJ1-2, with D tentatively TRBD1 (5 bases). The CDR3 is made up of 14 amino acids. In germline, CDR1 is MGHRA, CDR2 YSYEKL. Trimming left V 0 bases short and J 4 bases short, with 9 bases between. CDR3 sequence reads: CASSQETVSYGYTF. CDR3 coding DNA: TGCGCCAGCAGCCAAGAGACAGTTAGCTATGGCTACACCTTC.

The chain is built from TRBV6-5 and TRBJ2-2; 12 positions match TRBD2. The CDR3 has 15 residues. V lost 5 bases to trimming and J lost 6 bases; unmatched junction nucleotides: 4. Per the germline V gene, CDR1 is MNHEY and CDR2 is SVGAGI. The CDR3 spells CASSLAGGGPGELFF. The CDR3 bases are TGTGCCAGCAGTCTAGCGGGAGGGGGGCCCGGGGAGCTGTTTTTT.

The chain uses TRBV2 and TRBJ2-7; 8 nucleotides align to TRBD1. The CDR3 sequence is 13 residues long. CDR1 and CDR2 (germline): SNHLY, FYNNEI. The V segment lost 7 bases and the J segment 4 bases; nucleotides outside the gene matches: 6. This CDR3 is CASNGQGKYEQYF. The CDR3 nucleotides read TGTGCCAGCAATGGACAGGGAAAGTACGAGCAGTACTTC.

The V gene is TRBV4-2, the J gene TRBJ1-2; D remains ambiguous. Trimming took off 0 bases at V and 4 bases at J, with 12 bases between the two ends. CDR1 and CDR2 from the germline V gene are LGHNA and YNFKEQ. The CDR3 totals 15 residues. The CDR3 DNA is TGTGCCAGCAGCCAAGATGGCGGGGAAGGCTATGGCTACACCTTC. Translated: CASSQDGGEGYGYTF.

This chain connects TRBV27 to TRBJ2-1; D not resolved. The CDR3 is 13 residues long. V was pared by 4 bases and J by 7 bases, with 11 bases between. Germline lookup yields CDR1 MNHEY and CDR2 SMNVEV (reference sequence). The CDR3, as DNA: TGTGCCAGCAGTTCCGGCAGTTGGAATGAGCAGTTCTTC. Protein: CASSSGSWNEQFF.

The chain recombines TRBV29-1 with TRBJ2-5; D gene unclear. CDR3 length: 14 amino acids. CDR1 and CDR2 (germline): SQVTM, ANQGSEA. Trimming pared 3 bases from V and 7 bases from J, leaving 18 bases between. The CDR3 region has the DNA TGCAGCGTTGATTTTGGACCGCACCCCGGGACCCAGTACTTC. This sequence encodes CSVDFGPHPGTQYF.

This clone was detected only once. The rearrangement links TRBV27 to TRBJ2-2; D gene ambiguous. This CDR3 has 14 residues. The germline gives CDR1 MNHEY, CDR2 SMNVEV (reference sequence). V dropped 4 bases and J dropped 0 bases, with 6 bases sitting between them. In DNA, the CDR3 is TGTGCCAGCAGTTGGGCGGCGAACACCGGGGAGCTGTTTTTT. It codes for CASSWAANTGELFF.

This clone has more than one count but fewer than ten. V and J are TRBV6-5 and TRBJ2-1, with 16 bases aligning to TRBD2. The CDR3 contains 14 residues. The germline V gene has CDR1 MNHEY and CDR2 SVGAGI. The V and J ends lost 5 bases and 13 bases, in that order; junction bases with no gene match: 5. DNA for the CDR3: TGTGCCAGCAGTCTCGGGACTAGCGGGAGGGCCCAGTTCTTC. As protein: CASSLGTSGRAQFF.

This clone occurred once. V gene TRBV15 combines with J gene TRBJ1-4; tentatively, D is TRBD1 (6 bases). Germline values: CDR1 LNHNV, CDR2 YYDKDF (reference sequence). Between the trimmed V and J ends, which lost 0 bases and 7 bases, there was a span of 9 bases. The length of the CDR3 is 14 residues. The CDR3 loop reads CATSREGGLEKLFF. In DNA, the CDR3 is TGTGCCACCAGCAGAGAAGGGGGGCTTGAAAAACTGTTTTTT.

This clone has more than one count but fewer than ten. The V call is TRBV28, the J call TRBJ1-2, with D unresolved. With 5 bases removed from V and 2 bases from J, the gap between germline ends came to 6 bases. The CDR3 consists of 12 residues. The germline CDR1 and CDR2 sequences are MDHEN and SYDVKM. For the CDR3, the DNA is TGTGCCAGCAGTCGTCCAAACTATGGCTACACCTTC. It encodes CASSRPNYGYTF.

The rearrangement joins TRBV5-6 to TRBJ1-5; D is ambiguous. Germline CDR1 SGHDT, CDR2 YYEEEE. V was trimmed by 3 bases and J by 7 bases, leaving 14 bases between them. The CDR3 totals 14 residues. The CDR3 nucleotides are TGTGCCAGCAGCTACGTGGGCTCTGGACAGCCCCAGCATTTT. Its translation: CASSYVGSGQPQHF.

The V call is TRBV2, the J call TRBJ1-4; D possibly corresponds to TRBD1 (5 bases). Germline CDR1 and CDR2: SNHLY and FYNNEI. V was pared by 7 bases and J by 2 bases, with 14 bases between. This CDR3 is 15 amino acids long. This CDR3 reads CASTESGATNEKLFF. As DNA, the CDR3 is TGTGCCAGCACCGAATCTGGGGCGACTAATGAAAAACTGTTTTTT.

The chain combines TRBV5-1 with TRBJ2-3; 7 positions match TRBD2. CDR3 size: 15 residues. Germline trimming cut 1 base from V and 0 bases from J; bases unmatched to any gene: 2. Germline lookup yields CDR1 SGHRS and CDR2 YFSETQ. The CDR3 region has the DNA TGCGCCAGCAGCTTGAGTAGCGGGAGCACAGATACGCAGTATTTT. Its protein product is CASSLSSGSTDTQYF. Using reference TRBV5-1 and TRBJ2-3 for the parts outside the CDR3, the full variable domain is KAGVTQTPRYLIKTRGQQVTLSCSPISGHRSVSWYQQTPGQGLQFLFEYFSETQRNKGNFPGRFSGRQFSNSRSEMNVSTLELGDSALYLCASSLSSGSTDTQYFGPGTRLTVL.

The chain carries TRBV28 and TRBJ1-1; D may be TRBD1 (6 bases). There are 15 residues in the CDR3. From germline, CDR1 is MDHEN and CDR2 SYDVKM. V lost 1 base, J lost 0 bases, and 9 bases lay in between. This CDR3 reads CASSLYRGLNTEAFF. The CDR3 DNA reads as TGTGCCAGCAGTTTATACCGGGGGCTGAACACTGAAGCTTTCTTT.

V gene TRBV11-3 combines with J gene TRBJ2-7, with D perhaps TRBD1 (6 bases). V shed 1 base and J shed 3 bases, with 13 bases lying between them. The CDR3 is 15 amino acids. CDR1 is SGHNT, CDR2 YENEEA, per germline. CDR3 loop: CASSLGGQGIYEQYF. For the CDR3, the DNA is TGTGCCAGCAGCTTAGGGGGGCAGGGTATCTACGAGCAGTACTTC.